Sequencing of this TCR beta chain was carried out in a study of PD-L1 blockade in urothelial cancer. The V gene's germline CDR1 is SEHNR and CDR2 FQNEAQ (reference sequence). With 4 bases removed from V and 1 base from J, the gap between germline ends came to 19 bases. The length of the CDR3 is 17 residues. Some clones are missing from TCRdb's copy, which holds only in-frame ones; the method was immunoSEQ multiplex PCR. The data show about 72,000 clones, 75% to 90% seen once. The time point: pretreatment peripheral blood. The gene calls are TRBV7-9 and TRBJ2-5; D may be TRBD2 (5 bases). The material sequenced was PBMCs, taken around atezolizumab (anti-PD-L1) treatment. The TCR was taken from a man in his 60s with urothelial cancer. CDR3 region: CASSYPQGSAAQETQYF. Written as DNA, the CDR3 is TGTGCCAGCAGCTATCCCCAAGGGTCAGCGGCCCAAGAGACCCAGTACTTC.